Sequencing of this T cell receptor (beta chain) was carried out in a study of Graves' ophthalmopathy and Graves' hyperthyroidism. Each donor who had ophthalmopathy showed moderate-to-severe activity, a CAS of ≥3, a NOSPECS of ≥4, and a duration under 3 months. As diagnostic evidence, clinical symptoms, serum thyroxine, TRAb, thyroid ultrasound and orbital computed tomography were relied upon. The study's findings and limits: Most expanded clonotypes from thyroid (those above 0.001 frequency) were also found in blood.

The table lists this clonotype with many counts. Its cognate antigen is unknown. Researchers took RNA transcripts and amplified TCR beta CDR3 regions from them. HTBI primers were employed in first-round RT-PCR, then a second-round multiplex PCR followed. A single record per CDR3 protein comes from TCRdb applying MiXCR to the multiplex PCR reads. This table has under 350,000 distinct CDR3 sequences, 17% appearing once. Germline V gives CDR1 SGHRS, CDR2 YFSETQ. V lost 4 bases to trimming and J lost 7 bases, with 15 bases between them. The length of the CDR3 is 14 residues. This rearrangement joins TRBV5-1 to TRBJ1-5; D call uncertain. The TCR originated in an adult man with Graves' ophthalmopathy. The sample was peripheral blood. CDR3 residues: CASSPDGLGQPQHF. CDR3 nucleotides: TGCGCCAGCAGCCCCGACGGCCTCGGGCAGCCCCAGCATTTT.